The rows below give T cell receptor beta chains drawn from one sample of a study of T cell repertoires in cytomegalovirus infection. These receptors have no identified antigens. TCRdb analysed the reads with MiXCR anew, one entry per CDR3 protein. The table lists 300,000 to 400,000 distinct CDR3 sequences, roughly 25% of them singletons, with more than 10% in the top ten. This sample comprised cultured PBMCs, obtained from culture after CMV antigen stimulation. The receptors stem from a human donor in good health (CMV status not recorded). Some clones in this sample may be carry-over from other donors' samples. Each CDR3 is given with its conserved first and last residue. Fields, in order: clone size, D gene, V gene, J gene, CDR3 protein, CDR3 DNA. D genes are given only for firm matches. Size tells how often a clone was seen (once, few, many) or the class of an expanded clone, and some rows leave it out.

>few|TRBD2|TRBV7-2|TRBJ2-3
CASSLLLAVSTDTQYF
TGTGCCAGCAGCTTACTACTAGCGGTTAGCACAGATACGCAGTATTTT
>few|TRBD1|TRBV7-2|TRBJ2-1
CASSSTHRGLEFF
TGTGCCAGCAGCTCAACCCACAGGGGGCTCGAATTCTTC
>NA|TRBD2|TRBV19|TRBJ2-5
CASSWLAGETQYF
TGTGCCAGTAGTTGGCTAGCGGGGGAGACCCAGTACTTC
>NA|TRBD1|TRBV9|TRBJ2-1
CASSVAKDRVLFF
TGTGCCAGCAGCGTAGCTAAAGACAGGGTACTGTTCTTC
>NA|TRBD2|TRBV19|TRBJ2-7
CASSTNFAWTSGSSSSSYEQYF
TGTGCCAGTAGCACTAACTTTGCCTGGACTAGCGGGAGTAGTAGCAGCTCCTACGAGCAGTACTTC
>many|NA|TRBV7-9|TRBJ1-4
CASSRIAKEKLFF
TGTGCCAGCAGCCGGATAGCGAAGGAAAAACTGTTTTTT
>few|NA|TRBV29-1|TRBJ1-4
CSVQTGSSTNEKLFF
TGCAGCGTCCAAACCGGGAGCTCAACTAATGAAAAACTGTTTTTT
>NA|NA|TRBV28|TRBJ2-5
CASSLYQGRETQYF
TGTGCCAGCAGTTTGTATCAGGGTAGGGAGACCCAGTACTTC
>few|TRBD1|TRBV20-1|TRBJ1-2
CSASKPGQGAGGYGYTF
TGCAGTGCCAGCAAGCCGGGACAGGGGGCAGGAGGCTATGGCTACACCTTC
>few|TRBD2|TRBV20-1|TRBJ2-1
CSARGGSRGYNEQFF
TGCAGTGCTAGAGGCGGGTCGCGGGGGTACAATGAGCAGTTCTTC
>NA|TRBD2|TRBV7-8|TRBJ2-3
CASSPGTSGSITDTQYF
TGTGCCAGCAGCCCCGGGACTAGCGGGAGCATTACAGATACGCAGTATTTT
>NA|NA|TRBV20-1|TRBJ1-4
CSATTDKSLGEKLFF
TGCAGTGCCACCACCGACAAGTCCTTGGGGGAAAAACTGTTTTTT
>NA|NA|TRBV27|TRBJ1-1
CASSLLSFGTHTEAFF
TGTGCCAGCAGTTTATTGTCCTTCGGGACCCACACTGAAGCTTTCTTT
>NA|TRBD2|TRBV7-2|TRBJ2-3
CASSLAGGGTTDTQYF
TGTGCCAGCAGCTTAGCGGGCGGGGGAACCACAGATACGCAGTATTTT
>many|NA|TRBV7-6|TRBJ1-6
CASSLGTASYNSPLHF
TGTGCCAGCAGCTTAGGGACAGCGAGCTATAATTCACCCCTCCACTTT
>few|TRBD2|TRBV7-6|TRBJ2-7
CASSLAGLAGDYEQYF
TGTGCCAGCAGCTTAGCGGGGCTAGCGGGGGATTACGAGCAGTACTTC
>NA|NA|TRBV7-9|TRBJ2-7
CASSSGHLAPEQYF
TGTGCCAGCAGCTCAGGGCACCTAGCTCCCGAGCAGTACTTC
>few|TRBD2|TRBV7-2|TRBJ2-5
CASSSSSGRAIETQYF
TGTGCCAGCAGCTCCTCTAGCGGGAGGGCCATAGAGACCCAGTACTTC
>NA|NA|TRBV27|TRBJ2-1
CASSLSFGLDYNEQFF
TGTGCCAGCAGTTTATCTTTCGGACTGGACTACAATGAGCAGTTCTTC
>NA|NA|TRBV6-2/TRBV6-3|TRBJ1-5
CASRRRDQPQHF
TGTGCCAGCAGACGACGAGATCAGCCCCAGCATTTT
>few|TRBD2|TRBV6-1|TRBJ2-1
CASTGTSGLPEQFF
TGTGCCAGCACCGGGACTAGCGGCCTCCCTGAGCAGTTCTTC
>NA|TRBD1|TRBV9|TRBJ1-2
CASSVVPGQGATGYTF
TGTGCCAGCAGCGTCGTTCCGGGACAGGGGGCAACTGGCTACACCTTC
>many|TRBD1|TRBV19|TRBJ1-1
CASSGQGNTEAFF
TGTGCCAGCAGCGGACAGGGGAACACTGAAGCTTTCTTT
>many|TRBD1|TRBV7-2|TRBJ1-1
CASSRDRGQGAEAFF
TGTGCCAGCAGCCGAGACAGGGGGCAGGGGGCTGAAGCTTTCTTT
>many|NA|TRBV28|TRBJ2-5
CASSSAGETQYF
TGTGCCAGCAGTTCCGCGGGGGAGACCCAGTACTTC
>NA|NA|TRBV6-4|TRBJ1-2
CASSADSYGYTF
TGTGCCAGCAGTGCGGACAGTTATGGCTACACCTTC
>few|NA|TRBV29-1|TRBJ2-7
CSVGLGSYEQYF
TGCAGCGTTGGTCTCGGCAGCTACGAGCAGTACTTC
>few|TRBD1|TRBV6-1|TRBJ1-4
CATTRDRAHEKLFF
TGTGCCACTACCCGGGACAGGGCACATGAAAAACTGTTTTTT
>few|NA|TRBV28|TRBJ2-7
CATTGGGRYEQYF
TGTGCCACCACGGGGGGCGGACGCTACGAGCAGTACTTC
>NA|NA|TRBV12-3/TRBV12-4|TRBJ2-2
CASSRETNTGELFF
TGTGCCAGCAGCAGGGAGACGAACACCGGGGAGCTGTTTTTT
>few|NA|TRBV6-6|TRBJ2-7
CASNDRYYEQYF
TGTGCCAGCAATGACAGATACTACGAGCAGTACTTC
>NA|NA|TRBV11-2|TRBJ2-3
CASSLGGGGGTDTQYF
TGTGCCAGCAGCTTAGGAGGAGGGGGAGGCACAGATACGCAGTATTTT
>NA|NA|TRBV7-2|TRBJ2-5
CASSKQETQYF
TGTGCCAGCAGCAAACAAGAGACCCAGTACTTC
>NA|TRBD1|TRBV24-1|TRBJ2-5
CATSGTEGGTGETQYF
TGTGCCACCAGTGGGACAGAAGGGGGCACGGGAGAGACCCAGTACTTC
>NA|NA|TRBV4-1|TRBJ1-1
CASSQDMGARDEAFF
TGTGCCAGCAGCCAAGATATGGGGGCAAGGGATGAAGCTTTCTTT
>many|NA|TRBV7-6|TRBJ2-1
CASSSYTLSEQFF
TGTGCCAGCAGCTCCTACACCCTAAGTGAGCAGTTCTTC
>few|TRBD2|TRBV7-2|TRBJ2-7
CASSRGGTSGTTYEQYF
TGTGCCAGCAGCAGAGGGGGGACTAGCGGGACTACCTACGAGCAGTACTTC